Sequencing of this T cell receptor beta chain was carried out in a study of T cell repertoires in cytomegalovirus infection. Study-wide context: Signatures in public TCR beta sequences pointed to both CMV infection and matching HLA type.

The V segment lost 4 bases and the J segment 4 bases; nucleotides outside the gene matches: 7. This CDR3 contains 17 residues. CDR1 and CDR2 from the germline V gene are SGHAT and FQNNGV. Overall study findings and caveats: Dominating the ex vivo response were HLA-C-restricted CMV-specific TCR beta clonotypes.

TCRdb redid the calling of the reads with MiXCR, one entry per CDR3 protein. This sample has fewer than 200,000 distinct CDR3 sequences, with approximately 15% found just once. There are a few counts of this clonotype. Its matching antigen is unknown. The chain employs TRBV11-2 and TRBJ2-3; 14 bases are a match to TRBD2. The sequence derives from a human donor in good health (CMV status not recorded). Some clones in this sample may be carry-over from other donors' samples. Sequencing was done on a sample of PBMCs. The CDR3 nucleotides read TGTGCCAGCAGCTCAAAATTGACTAGCGGGAGGGCAGATACGCAGTATTTT. Translation gives CASSSKLTSGRADTQYF.